Listed here are 26 T cell receptor beta chains from one sample, sequenced in a study of T cell clones after liver transplantation. TCRdb keeps only in-frame clones here, not all; method: immunoSEQ multiplex PCR. The sample yields some 59,000 clones, 71% seen once. Sequences were derived from CD4+ T cells from blood, sampled before liver transplant. These receptors came from a human donor who received a liver transplant.

This clone occurred once. J is TRBJ2-7 and V is TRBV7-9; TRBD1 agrees at 7 bases. The CDR3 is made up of 18 amino acids. The junction had 18 bases not matched to a gene; V was cut back by 5 bases and J by 2 bases. From germline, CDR1 is SEHNR and CDR2 FQNEAQ (reference sequence). The CDR3 region is CASSQLYFTGDAAYEQYF. As DNA, the CDR3 is TGTGCCAGCAGCCAGCTTTATTTTACAGGGGATGCGGCCTACGAGCAGTACTTC.

V and J are TRBV5-5 and TRBJ1-2; 9 bases agree with TRBD1. Germline CDR1 and CDR2: SGHKS and YYEKEE (reference sequence). The CDR3 loop spans 15 amino acids. With 0 bases clipped from V and 4 bases from J, the junction kept 4 bases outside the gene matches. As DNA, the CDR3 is TGTGCCAGCAGCTTGGTTGGGACAGGGTCCTATGGCTACACCTTC. It specifies CASSLVGTGSYGYTF.

V gene TRBV5-1 combines with J gene TRBJ1-4; 8 nucleotides match TRBD1. V was pared by 0 bases and J by 8 bases, with 3 bases of the junction left unmatched. The germline CDR1 and CDR2 sequences are SGHRS and YFSETQ. The CDR3 is made up of 14 amino acids. DNA for the CDR3: TGCGCCAGCAGCTTGGACAGGGGGGGAGAAAAACTGTTTTTT. It specifies CASSLDRGGEKLFF.

This clone was detected a few times. This rearrangement joins TRBV2 to TRBJ1-5; D gene unclear. V lost 1 base and J lost 0, with 4 bases in between. Germline values: CDR1 SNHLY, CDR2 FYNNEI. The CDR3 is 14 amino acids. The CDR3 DNA is TGTGCCAGCAGTGAAGTAATTAGCAATCAGCCCCAGCATTTT. Translated: CASSEVISNQPQHF.

This clone turned up a few times. The genes are TRBV4-1 and TRBJ1-6; TRBD1 might be the D (5 bases). Germline V lookup: CDR1 MGHRA, CDR2 YSYEKL. Trimming took off 1 base at V and 10 bases at J, with 11 bases between the two ends. The length of the CDR3 is 14 residues. The CDR3, as DNA: TGCGCCAGCAGCCAAGGGGACTTCGGATCACCCCTCCACTTT. Translation gives CASSQGDFGSPLHF.

The genes are TRBV2 and TRBJ2-7; perhaps TRBD2 as D (6 bases). Germline values: CDR1 SNHLY, CDR2 FYNNEI. The CDR3 consists of 14 residues. V was cut by 0 bases and J by 3 bases, with 9 bases left in between. CDR3 in amino acids: CASSEAEGLYEQYF. The CDR3, as DNA: TGTGCCAGCAGTGAAGCGGAGGGACTCTACGAGCAGTACTTC.

The chain is built from TRBV18 and TRBJ2-7; 8 nucleotides align to TRBD1. CDR1 and CDR2 from the germline V gene are KGHSH and LQKENI. J was trimmed by 6 bases and V by 5 bases; bases with no gene match: 3. The CDR3 runs 12 residues. CDR3 amino acids: CASSADRGEQYF. Here the CDR3 DNA reads TGTGCCAGCTCAGCTGACAGGGGCGAGCAGTACTTC.

The rearrangement joins TRBV28 to TRBJ1-2; D gene uncertain. CDR3 length: 12 amino acids. The ends were cut back, 6 bases at V and 1 base at J, with 6 bases in the middle. Germline V CDR1 and CDR2: MDHEN, SYDVKM. CDR3 amino acids: CASRGDNYGYTF. CDR3 coding DNA: TGTGCCAGCAGGGGAGATAACTATGGCTACACCTTC.

The V call is TRBV13, the J call TRBJ1-1; a possible D gene is TRBD1 (5 bases). V was clipped by 8 bases and J by 4 bases, with 11 bases between them. Germline-derived CDR1 and CDR2 are PRHDT and FYEKMQ (reference sequence). This CDR3 spans 12 amino acids. The CDR3 bases are TGTGCCAGCCGCCATGACAGCACTGAAGCTTTCTTT. The encoded protein is CASRHDSTEAFF.

This chain connects TRBV19 to TRBJ2-2, with D tentatively TRBD2 (5 bases). From germline, CDR1 is LNHDA and CDR2 SQIVND (reference sequence). CDR3 length equals 14 residues. V lost 6 bases, J lost 2 bases, and 10 bases lay in between. This CDR3 is CASRIGENTGELFF. The CDR3 region has the DNA TGTGCCAGTAGGATCGGGGAAAACACCGGGGAGCTGTTTTTT.

The rearrangement uses TRBV6-5 and TRBJ2-7, with 7 bases lining up with TRBD2. Germline assignment: CDR1 MNHEY and CDR2 SVGAGI. This CDR3 has 15 residues. V lost 6 bases and J lost 2; bases outside the gene matches: 10. The CDR3 coding sequence is TGTGCCAGCAGCCCAGGCTGGGAGGGTCCCTACGAGCAGTACTTC. It codes for CASSPGWEGPYEQYF.

This CDR3 reads CASSLYTQGVETQYF. As DNA, the CDR3 is TGTGCCAGCAGCCTATATACACAGGGGGTGGAGACCCAGTACTTC. The V call is TRBV28, the J call TRBJ2-5, with 8 bases that match TRBD1. With 6 bases clipped from V and 5 bases from J, the junction kept 11 bases outside the gene matches. The germline V gene has CDR1 MDHEN and CDR2 SYDVKM. This CDR3 contains 15 residues. Combining the CDR3 with reference TRBV28 and TRBJ2-5 gives the whole variable domain DVKVTQSSRYLVKRTGEKVFLECVQDMDHENMFWYRQDPGLGLRLIYFSYDVKMKEKGDIPEGYSVSREKKERFSLILESASTNQTSMYLCASSLYTQGVETQYFGPGTRLLVL.

This clone was counted a few times. This chain joins TRBV5-3 and TRBJ2-7, with TRBD1 identical over 9 bases. TRBV5-3 is marked as an open reading frame, function uncertain. This CDR3 is built from 15 residues. The ends lost 3 bases at V and 5 bases at J; junction bases unmatched: 9. CDR3 sequence: CARSSAGDRVDEQYF. CDR3 DNA: TGTGCCAGAAGCTCCGCCGGGGACAGGGTAGACGAGCAGTACTTC.

This chain links TRBV28 with TRBJ1-5; 9 positions match TRBD1. Germline V gene data show CDR1 as MDHEN and CDR2 as SYDVKM. Germline trimming cut 8 bases from V and 1 base from J; bases unmatched to any gene: 6. The CDR3 is 15 residues long. This CDR3 is CASAPGQGSNQPQHF. The CDR3 DNA follows: TGTGCCAGCGCTCCGGGACAGGGAAGCAATCAGCCCCAGCATTTT.

This clone has a handful of counts. V gene TRBV28 combines with J gene TRBJ2-3; a possible D gene is TRBD1 (5 bases). Germline V gives CDR1 MDHEN, CDR2 SYDVKM. The V and J ends lost 2 bases and 0 bases respectively, with 15 bases between them. There are 17 residues in the CDR3. Here the CDR3 reads CASSLLDRGSSTDTQYF. In nucleotides, the CDR3 is TGTGCCAGCAGTTTACTCGACAGAGGATCTAGCACAGATACGCAGTATTTT. The full variable domain, in which reference TRBV28 and TRBJ2-3 provide the parts outside the CDR3, is DVKVTQSSRYLVKRTGEKVFLECVQDMDHENMFWYRQDPGLGLRLIYFSYDVKMKEKGDIPEGYSVSREKKERFSLILESASTNQTSMYLCASSLLDRGSSTDTQYFGPGTRLTVL.

V and J are TRBV27 and TRBJ2-7; D call uncertain. The germline V and J ends were trimmed by 6 bases and 4 bases, with 7 bases remaining between them. The length of the CDR3 is 11 residues. Germline CDR1 and CDR2: MNHEY and SMNVEV (reference sequence). In nucleotides, the CDR3 is TGTGCCAGCAGGGCCCGATACGAGCAGTACTTC. This encodes CASRARYEQYF.

The CDR3 DNA reads TGTGCCAGCGGGACTAGCGGGGGGACAGATACGCAGTATTTT. Translating gives CASGTSGGTDTQYF. V and J are TRBV28 and TRBJ2-3; 15 bases line up with TRBD2. The CDR3 length is 14 residues. Germline loops: CDR1 MDHEN, CDR2 SYDVKM. J was trimmed by 3 bases and V by 8 bases; bases with no gene match: 0.

This clone has only a few counts. The chain is built from TRBV18 and TRBJ1-6, with D tentatively TRBD1 (5 bases). Deletions cut 0 bases from V and 5 bases from J, with 8 bases between. The CDR3 spans 15 residues. Germline CDR1 KGHSH, CDR2 LQKENI. CDR3 protein: CASSPPQGDNSPLHF. The CDR3 nucleotides are TGTGCCAGCTCACCACCGCAGGGCGATAATTCACCCCTCCACTTT.

The chain is built from TRBV4-1 and TRBJ2-2; a weak D match, TRBD2 (6 bases). Trimming pared 5 bases from V and 4 bases from J, leaving 17 bases between. Germline CDR1 MGHRA, CDR2 YSYEKL. The CDR3 covers 16 residues. The CDR3 sequence is CASSSRTGGGTGELFF. CDR3 coding DNA: TGCGCCAGCAGCTCGCGGACCGGGGGAGGCACCGGGGAGCTGTTTTTT.

The V call is TRBV29-1, the J call TRBJ2-5, with TRBD2 matching 10 bases. This CDR3 comprises 13 residues. Per the germline V gene, CDR1 is SQVTM and CDR2 is ANQGSEA. V gave up 6 bases and J gave up 2 bases; unmatched junction bases: 3. CDR3 in amino acids: CSVRAGGQETQYF. CDR3 coding DNA: TGCAGCGTCAGAGCGGGGGGGCAAGAGACCCAGTACTTC.

The chain has TRBV7-2 and TRBJ2-7, with 7 bases lining up with TRBD1. V shed 7 bases, J shed 2 bases, and the junction held 5 bases outside the gene matches. From germline, CDR1 is SGHTA and CDR2 FQGNSA. This CDR3 has 13 amino acids. CDR3 protein: CASTRQGAYEQYF. The CDR3 DNA reads as TGTGCCAGCACGCGACAGGGAGCCTACGAGCAGTACTTC.

A remark on this clone: The identical CDR3 is also encoded by other nucleotide sequences in the sample. This chain joins TRBV11-2 and TRBJ2-7; D is uncertain. CDR3 length: 11 residues. The germline V gene encodes CDR1 SGHAT and CDR2 FQNNGV. V was cut by 5 bases and J by 4 bases, with 6 bases left in between. The CDR3 sequence is CASSPLYEQYF. In DNA, the CDR3 is TGTGCCAGCAGCCCCCTATACGAGCAGTACTTC.

The chain employs TRBV28 and TRBJ2-7; tentative D call: TRBD1 (6 bases). Trimming pared 6 bases from V and 1 base from J, leaving 16 bases between. The CDR3 consists of 15 residues. Germline CDR1 reads MDHEN; CDR2 reads SYDVKM. CDR3 nucleotides: TGTGCCAGCAGCCTCCTCAGGGGCAAGTCCTACGAGCAGTACTTC. Translated, it gives CASSLLRGKSYEQYF. Supplemented by reference TRBV28 and TRBJ2-7, the full variable domain reads DVKVTQSSRYLVKRTGEKVFLECVQDMDHENMFWYRQDPGLGLRLIYFSYDVKMKEKGDIPEGYSVSREKKERFSLILESASTNQTSMYLCASSLLRGKSYEQYFGPGTRLTVT.

In its sample, this clone was seen a few times. The chain combines TRBV27 with TRBJ2-6, with 9 bases aligning to TRBD1. The junction had 4 bases not matched to a gene; V was cut back by 4 bases and J by 0 bases. Per the germline V gene, CDR1 is MNHEY and CDR2 is SMNVEV (reference sequence). The CDR3 totals 17 residues. CDR3 loop: CASSSGTGNSGANVLTF. CDR3 bases: TGTGCCAGCAGTTCCGGGACAGGGAACTCTGGGGCCAACGTCCTGACTTTC.

The CDR3 region has the DNA TGTGCCAGCAGTGACAGCGGGACACGGAAACTGCACCAGCCCCAGCATTTT. Translated: CASSDSGTRKLHQPQHF. V usage is TRBV6-4 and J usage is TRBJ1-5, with TRBD1 as a possible D gene (6 bases). Germline CDR1 reads MRHNA; CDR2 reads SNTAGT. The CDR3 runs 17 residues. V lost 2 bases and J 7 bases, leaving 21 bases between the germline ends.

The V call is TRBV7-3, the J call TRBJ2-7; D might be TRBD1 (6 bases). The CDR3 loop spans 14 amino acids. In germline, CDR1 is SGHTA, CDR2 FQGTGA. Trimming shortened V by 5 bases and J by 0 bases, and 11 bases separated the two germline ends. Here the CDR3 DNA reads TGTGCCAGCAGCCCCGACAGGAGCTCCTACGAGCAGTACTTC. It yields the protein CASSPDRSSYEQYF.